This T cell receptor (beta chain) was sequenced during a study of cytomegalovirus exposure and HLA in healthy donors. Study information: Unique TCR beta sequences numbering 95 million to 130 million came from roughly 180 million T cells in an earlier analysis. Study-wide results and caveats: Sequencing depth across donors, presence/absence analyses assumed, was roughly uniform. The number of N-insertions in an Asian-associated ancestry cluster was reportedly below the roughly 700-donor mean in a later analysis. Cytomegalovirus-associated status was assigned to 164 TCR beta chains.

Germline CDR1 reads MNHEY; CDR2 reads SVGAGI. The CDR3 covers 13 residues. Trimming took off 1 base at V and 5 bases at J, with 3 bases between the two ends. With 60 Vbeta and 13 Jbeta primers, the PCR was carried out. The repertoire was sequenced with immunoSEQ multiplex PCR; TCRdb's copy has only in-frame clones and lacks some. Seen here are 30,000 to 45,000 clones, about half observed once, and the top ten hold 6.2%. Comments on this clone: Antigen: not known.

The sample taken for sequencing was PBMCs. The source is a woman aged 40 to 49 in good health and CMV-seropositive. J is TRBJ1-6 and V is TRBV6-5; D ambiguous. For the CDR3, the DNA is TGTGCCAGCAGTTACTTAAATAATTCACCCCTCCACTTT. This translates into CASSYLNNSPLHF.